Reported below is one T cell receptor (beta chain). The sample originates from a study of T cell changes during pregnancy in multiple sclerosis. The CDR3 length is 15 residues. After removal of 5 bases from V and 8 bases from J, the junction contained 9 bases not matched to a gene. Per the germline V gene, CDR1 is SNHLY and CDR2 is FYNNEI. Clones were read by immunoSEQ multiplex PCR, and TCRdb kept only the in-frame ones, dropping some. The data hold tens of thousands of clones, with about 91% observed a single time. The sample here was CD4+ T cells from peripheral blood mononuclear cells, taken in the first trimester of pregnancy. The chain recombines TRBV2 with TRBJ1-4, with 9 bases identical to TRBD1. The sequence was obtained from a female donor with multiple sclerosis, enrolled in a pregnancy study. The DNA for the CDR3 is TGTGCCAGCAGTTTGGGGACAGGGCGAGGGGAAAAACTGTTTTTT. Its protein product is CASSLGTGRGEKLFF.